Detailed here is one TCR beta chain. This clonotype is assessed as medium-sized (0.01 to 0.1%). Base quality data are lacking; no much larger clone is found one base away. After labeling with CellTrace CFSE, PBMCs were cultured for 6 days in RPMI containing about 8% human serum along with peptide pools, each at 1 ug/mL. Unfixed proliferating CD4 T cells were sorted on a BD FACSAria as live CD56-CD19-CD16-CD3+CD4+ CFSE-low cells. Enrolled adults were healthy and were found to be seronegative for ZIKV, JEV, YFV, DENV and WNV by microneutralization screening. The samples were taken from a phase 1, double-blinded, randomized, placebo-controlled trial testing an alum-adjuvanted Zika purified-inactivated virus (ZPIV) vaccine. Peripheral blood mononuclear cells were isolated using a standard procedure and kept frozen in liquid nitrogen until needed. The germline V gene (reference sequence) sets CDR1 to MNHNY and CDR2 to SVGAGI. Including cysteine and phenylalanine, the CDR3 has 15 amino acids. Of the read, only the CDR3 DNA is kept; its 45 bases are in frame from base 1. V ends up 3 bases short and J 3 bases short, with an unmatched junction base count of 7.

This sample stems from a study of Japanese encephalitis immunity and Zika vaccine responses listed by TCRdb under 2021. Notes on the research overall: Three 5.0 ug doses of alum-adjuvanted ZPIV were administered to included participants at weeks 0, 4 and 28. Some eleven participants were given two doses of JEV vaccine (IXIARO) 28 days apart, two to three months before the first ZPIV dose. In addition, the TCR repertoires of three flavivirus-naive individuals were analyzed at weeks 2, 6 and 52 after ZPIV vaccination began. Before ZPIV, roughly eleven participants were given one dose of YFV vaccine (YF-VAX), while roughly 9 participants were flavivirus-naive. The study tested whether CD4 T cell responses to the Zika vaccine were shaped by prior Japanese encephalitis virus (JEV) or yellow fever virus (YFV) vaccination. ZIKV peptides were 15-mers overlapping by 11 residues, selected for NetMHCpan/NetMHCII-predicted epitopes with affinity below 50 nM. For TCR sequencing, six representative participants were selected from each pre-vaccination group, and samples were taken at week 0 (after pre-vaccination, before ZPIV) and at week 52. For stimulation, either ZIKV structural-protein peptide pools divided into flavivirus-conserved and non-conserved sets were used, or JEV or YFV peptides matching the pre-vaccination.

Beyond this particular receptor, the publication reports: Peptide-pool deconvolution was not performed because of sample size limitations, and consequently the individual peptides driving cross-reactive responses were not identified. The analysis covered only a subset of trial participants who had three doses and adequate samples, rather than the whole vaccinated cohort. After ZPIV, repertoire richness of CD4 T cells responding to conserved ZIKV epitopes significantly decreased in JEV-pre-vaccinated donors. Repertoire similarity across time-points and stimulations was higher in JEV-pre-vaccinated donors than in YFV-pre-vaccinated donors, indicating more clonotypes shared between ZIKV and JEV stimulation. Samples grouped by participant and showed no similarity between individuals, suggesting that no public TCRs were detected. CD8 T cell responses of very low magnitude were detected against ZIKV peptide pools and were observed in only a few individuals.

Libraries came from 5' RACE. Before sequencing, the TCRbeta libraries were pooled in amounts proportional to the number of cells sorted for each library. Total RNA was extracted from the sorted cells with RNAzol RT, and cDNA was synthesized using an oligo(dT) primer and a template-switching oligo. The TCRbeta V-CDR3-J region was amplified by PCR between a SMARTer oligo primer and a TCRbeta constant-region primer using Kapa HiFi. Illumina adaptors and sample-specific index barcodes were added in a second PCR, followed by HighPrep bead cleanup and Bioanalyzer confirmation of a band of roughly 650 bp. Libraries were sequenced on an Illumina MiSeq with 2x151 bp paired-end reads. In the authors' own workflow: An in-house Java program demultiplexed the reads, and MiXCR assigned TCRbeta annotations and counted clonotypes. Repertoire overlap used Morisita-Horn indices from the R package vegan, with UPGMA clustering and Circos plots of recurring clonotypes. Shannon diversity and richness were normalized to the highest possible value given the input cell numbers, yielding values from 0 to 1. CDR3beta sequences were aligned with MUSCLE, distances were computed with SeqinR, and multidimensional scaling was plotted in R. The raw public data were reprocessed by TCRdb itself: fastp quality trimming at Q25, MiXCR clonotype calling, in-frame beta chains only. Each CDR3 protein gets just one entry, which takes the most common genes and DNA from the rows behind it. TCRdb assigned the V and J calls; the authors' analysis was not used. This sample lists about 470 distinct CDR3 sequences; 2.5% to 3.5% were detected once. The ten largest clones take up approximately 23% of the sample.

Sequenced here: antigen-activated CD4+ T cells from blood, cultured, sampled during a Zika inactivated vaccine study. This chain is built from TRBV6-6 and TRBJ2-7, and TRBD2 aligns with 8 junction nucleotides. The source is an adult woman who received an inactivated Zika virus vaccine. Here is the DNA: TGTGCCAGCAGTTATGGCGGGAGGAGGGACTACGAGCAGTACTTC. Its translation reads: CASSYGGRRDYEQYF.